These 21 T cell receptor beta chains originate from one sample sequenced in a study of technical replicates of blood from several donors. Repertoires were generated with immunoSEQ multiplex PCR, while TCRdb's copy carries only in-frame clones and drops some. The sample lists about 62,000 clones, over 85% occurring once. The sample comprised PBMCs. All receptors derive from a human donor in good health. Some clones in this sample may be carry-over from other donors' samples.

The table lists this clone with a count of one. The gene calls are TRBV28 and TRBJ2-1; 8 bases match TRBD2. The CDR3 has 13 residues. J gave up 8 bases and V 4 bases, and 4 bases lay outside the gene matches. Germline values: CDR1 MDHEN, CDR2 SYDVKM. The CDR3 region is CASSSGLEDEQFF. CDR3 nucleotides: TGTGCCAGCAGTTCGGGACTAGAGGATGAGCAGTTCTTC.

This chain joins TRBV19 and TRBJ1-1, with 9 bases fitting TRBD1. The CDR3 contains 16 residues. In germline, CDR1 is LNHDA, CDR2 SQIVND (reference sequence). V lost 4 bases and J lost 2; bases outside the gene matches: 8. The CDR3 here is CASSNRDRVINTEAFF. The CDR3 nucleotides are TGTGCCAGTAGTAACCGGGACAGGGTGATAAACACTGAAGCTTTCTTT.

This chain's CDR3 is CASPDGGGGYTF. CDR3 nucleotides: TGCGCCAGCCCGGACGGCGGGGGGGGCTACACCTTC. The chain recombines TRBV5-1 with TRBJ1-2; maybe TRBD1 (5 bases). The germline V gene has CDR1 SGHRS and CDR2 YFSETQ. V lost 7 bases and J lost 8, with 15 bases in between. The CDR3 sequence is 12 residues long.

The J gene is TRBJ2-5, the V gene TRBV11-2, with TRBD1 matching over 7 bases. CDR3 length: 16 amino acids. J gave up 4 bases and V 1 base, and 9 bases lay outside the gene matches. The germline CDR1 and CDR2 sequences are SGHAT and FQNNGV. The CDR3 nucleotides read TGTGCCAGCAGCTTAGTGGTAGGGGGCTTACGAGAGACCCAGTACTTC. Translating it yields CASSLVVGGLRETQYF. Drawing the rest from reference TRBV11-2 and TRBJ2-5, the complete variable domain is EAGVAQSPRYKIIEKRQSVAFWCNPISGHATLYWYQQILGQGPKLLIQFQNNGVVDDSQLPKDRFSAERLKGVDSTLKIQPAKLEDSAVYLCASSLVVGGLRETQYFGPGTRLLVL.

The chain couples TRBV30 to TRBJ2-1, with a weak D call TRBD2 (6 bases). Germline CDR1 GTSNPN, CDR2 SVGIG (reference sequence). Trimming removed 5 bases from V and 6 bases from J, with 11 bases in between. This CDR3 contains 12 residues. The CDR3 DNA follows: TGTGCCTGGGGGGGAGGTCCCAATGAGCAGTTCTTC. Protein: CAWGGGPNEQFF.

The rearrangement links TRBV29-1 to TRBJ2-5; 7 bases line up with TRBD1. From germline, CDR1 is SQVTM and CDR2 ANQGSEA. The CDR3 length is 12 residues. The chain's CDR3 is CIIGGGMETQYF. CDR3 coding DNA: TGCATTATAGGGGGCGGAATGGAGACCCAGTACTTC. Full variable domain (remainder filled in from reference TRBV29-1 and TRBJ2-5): SAVISQKPSRDICQRGTSLTIQCQVDSQVTMMFWYRQQPGQSLTLIATANQGSEATYESGFVIDKFPISRPNLTFSTLTVSNMSPEDSSIYLCIIGGGMETQYFGPGTRLLVL.

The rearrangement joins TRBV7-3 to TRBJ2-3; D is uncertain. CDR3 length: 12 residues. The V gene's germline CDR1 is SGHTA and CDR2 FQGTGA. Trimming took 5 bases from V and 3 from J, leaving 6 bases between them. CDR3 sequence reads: CASSPDTDTQYF. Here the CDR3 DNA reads TGTGCCAGCAGCCCAGATACAGATACGCAGTATTTT.

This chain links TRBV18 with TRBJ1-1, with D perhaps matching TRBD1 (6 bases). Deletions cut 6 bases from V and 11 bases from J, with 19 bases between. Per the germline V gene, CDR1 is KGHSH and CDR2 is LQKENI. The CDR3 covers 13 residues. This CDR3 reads CASSLGQGISAFF. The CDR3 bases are TGTGCCAGCTCGCTGGGACAAGGGATTAGCGCTTTCTTT.

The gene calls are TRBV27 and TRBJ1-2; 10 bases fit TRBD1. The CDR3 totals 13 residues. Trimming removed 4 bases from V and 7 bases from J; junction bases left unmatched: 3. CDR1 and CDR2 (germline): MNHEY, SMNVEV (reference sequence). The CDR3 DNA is TGTGCCAGCAGTTCGACAGGGGGCCTTGGCTACACCTTC. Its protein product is CASSSTGGLGYTF.

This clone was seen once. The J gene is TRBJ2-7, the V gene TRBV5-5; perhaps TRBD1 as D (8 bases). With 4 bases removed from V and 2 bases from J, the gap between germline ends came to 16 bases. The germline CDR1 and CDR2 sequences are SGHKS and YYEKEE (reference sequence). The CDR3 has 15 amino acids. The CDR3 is CASSHRGEGPYEQYF. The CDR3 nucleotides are TGTGCCAGCAGCCACAGGGGGGAGGGTCCCTACGAGCAGTACTTC.

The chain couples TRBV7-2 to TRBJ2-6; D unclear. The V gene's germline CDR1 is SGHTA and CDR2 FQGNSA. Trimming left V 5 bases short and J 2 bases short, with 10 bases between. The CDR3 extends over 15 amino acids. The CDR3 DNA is TGTGCCAGCAGCCGAGCTATTACTGGGGCCAACGTCCTGACTTTC. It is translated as CASSRAITGANVLTF.

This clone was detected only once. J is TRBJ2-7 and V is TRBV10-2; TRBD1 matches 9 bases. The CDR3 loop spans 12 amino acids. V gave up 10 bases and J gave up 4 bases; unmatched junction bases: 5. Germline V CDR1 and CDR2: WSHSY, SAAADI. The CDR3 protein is CATKGQGYEQYF. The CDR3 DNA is TGCGCCACAAAGGGACAGGGTTACGAGCAGTACTTC.

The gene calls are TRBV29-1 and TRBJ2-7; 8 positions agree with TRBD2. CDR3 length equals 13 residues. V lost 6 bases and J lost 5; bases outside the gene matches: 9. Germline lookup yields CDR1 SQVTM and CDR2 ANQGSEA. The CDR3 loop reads CSVERTSSDEQYF. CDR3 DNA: TGCAGCGTCGAAAGGACTAGCTCTGACGAGCAGTACTTC.

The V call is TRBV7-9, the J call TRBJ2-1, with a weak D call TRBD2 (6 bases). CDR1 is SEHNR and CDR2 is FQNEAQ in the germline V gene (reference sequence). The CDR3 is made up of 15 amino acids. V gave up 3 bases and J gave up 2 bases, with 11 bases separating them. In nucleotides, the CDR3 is TGTGCCAGCAGCTTCCTTAGCGGTCCCTACAATGAGCAGTTCTTC. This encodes CASSFLSGPYNEQFF.

CDR3 protein: CASRDTINEKLFF. The CDR3 nucleotides read TGCGCCAGCAGGGACACGATTAATGAAAAACTGTTTTTT. The chain joins TRBV5-1 to TRBJ1-4; D possibly corresponds to TRBD1 (5 bases). The CDR3 covers 13 residues. The germline V gene encodes CDR1 SGHRS and CDR2 YFSETQ. V lost 5 bases and J 4 bases, leaving 9 bases between the germline ends.

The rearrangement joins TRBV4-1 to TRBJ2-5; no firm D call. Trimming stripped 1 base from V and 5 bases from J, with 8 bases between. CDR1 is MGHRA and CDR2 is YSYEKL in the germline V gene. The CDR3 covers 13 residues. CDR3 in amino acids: CASSQGVFETQYF. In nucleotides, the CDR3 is TGCGCCAGCAGCCAAGGTGTATTCGAGACCCAGTACTTC.

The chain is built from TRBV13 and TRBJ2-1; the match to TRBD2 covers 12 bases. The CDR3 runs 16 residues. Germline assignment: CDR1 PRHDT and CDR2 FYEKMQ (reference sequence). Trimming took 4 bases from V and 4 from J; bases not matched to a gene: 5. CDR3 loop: CASSYRLAGVYNEQFF. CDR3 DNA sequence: TGTGCCAGCAGCTACCGACTAGCGGGAGTATACAATGAGCAGTTCTTC.

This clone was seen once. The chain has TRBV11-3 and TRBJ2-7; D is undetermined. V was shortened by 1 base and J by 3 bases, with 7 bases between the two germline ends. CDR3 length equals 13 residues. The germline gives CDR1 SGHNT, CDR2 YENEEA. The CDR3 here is CASSLGADYEQYF. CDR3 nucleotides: TGTGCCAGCAGCTTAGGGGCAGACTACGAGCAGTACTTC.

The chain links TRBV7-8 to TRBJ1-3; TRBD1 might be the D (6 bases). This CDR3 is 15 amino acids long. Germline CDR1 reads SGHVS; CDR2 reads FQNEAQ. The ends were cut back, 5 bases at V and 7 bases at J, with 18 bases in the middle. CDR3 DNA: TGTGCCAGCAGCCCCGATATTGCTCAGGGGAACACCATATATTTT. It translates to CASSPDIAQGNTIYF. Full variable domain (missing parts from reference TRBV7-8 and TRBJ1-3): GAGVSQSPRYKVAKRGQDVALRCDPISGHVSLFWYQQALGQGPEFLTYFQNEAQLDKSGLPSDRFFAERPEGSVSTLKIQRTQQEDSAVYLCASSPDIAQGNTIYFGEGSWLTVV.

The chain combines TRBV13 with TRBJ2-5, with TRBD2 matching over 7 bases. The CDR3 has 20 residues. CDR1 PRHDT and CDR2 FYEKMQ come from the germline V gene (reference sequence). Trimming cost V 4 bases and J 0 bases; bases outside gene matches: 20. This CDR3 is CASSSAGPQRDVPYQETQYF. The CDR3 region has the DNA TGTGCCAGCAGCTCCGCGGGGCCCCAGCGGGATGTCCCCTACCAAGAGACCCAGTACTTC.

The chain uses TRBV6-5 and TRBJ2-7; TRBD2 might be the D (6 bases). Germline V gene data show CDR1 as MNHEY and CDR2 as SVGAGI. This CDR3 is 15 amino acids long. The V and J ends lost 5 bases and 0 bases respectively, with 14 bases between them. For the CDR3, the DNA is TGTGCCAGCAGTAAGGGACTCCCGAGCTCCTACGAGCAGTACTTC. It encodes CASSKGLPSSYEQYF.